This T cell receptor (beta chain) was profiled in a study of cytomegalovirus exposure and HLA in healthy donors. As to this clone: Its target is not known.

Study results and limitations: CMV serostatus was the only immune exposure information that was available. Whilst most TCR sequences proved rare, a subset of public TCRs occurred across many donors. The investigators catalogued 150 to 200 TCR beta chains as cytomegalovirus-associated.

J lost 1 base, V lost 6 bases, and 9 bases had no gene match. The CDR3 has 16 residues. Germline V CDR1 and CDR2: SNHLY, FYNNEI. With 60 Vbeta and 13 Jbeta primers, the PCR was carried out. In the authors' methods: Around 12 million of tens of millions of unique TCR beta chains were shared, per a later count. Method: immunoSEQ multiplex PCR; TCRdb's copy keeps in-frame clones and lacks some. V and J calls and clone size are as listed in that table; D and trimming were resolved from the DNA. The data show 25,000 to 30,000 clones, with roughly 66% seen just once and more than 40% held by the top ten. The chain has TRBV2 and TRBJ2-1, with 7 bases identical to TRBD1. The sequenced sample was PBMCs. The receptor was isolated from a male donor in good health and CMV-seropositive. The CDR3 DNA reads TGTGCCAGCAGGATTGACAGGGCCCTTTCCTACAATGAGCAGTTCTTC. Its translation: CASRIDRALSYNEQFF.